Shown below are 13 T cell receptor beta chains from a single sample sequenced in a study of blood T cell repertoires in COVID-19. Measured with immunoSEQ multiplex PCR; TCRdb has only the in-frame clones, and not every one. The sample has approximately 270,000 clones; more than 70% are singletons. Sequenced input: peripheral blood. Source of these receptors: a woman in her 30s with COVID-19, enrolled during active disease.

V gene TRBV6-2 or TRBV6-3 combines with J gene TRBJ2-3, with 7 bases matching TRBD2. This CDR3 has 13 residues. CDR1 is MNHEY, CDR2 SVGEGT, per germline. Trimming cost V 0 bases and J 15 bases; bases outside gene matches: 9. The CDR3 region has the DNA TGTGCCAGCAGTTACTCGACTAGCCGTTCGTCTTATTTT. Translating it yields CASSYSTSRSSYF.

This clone was observed once. The rearrangement joins TRBV2 to TRBJ2-3; 13 bases align to TRBD2. The V segment lost 6 bases and the J segment 5 bases; nucleotides outside the gene matches: 8. Germline loops: CDR1 SNHLY, CDR2 FYNNEI. The CDR3 runs to 16 residues. As DNA, the CDR3 is TGTGCCAGCAGCTTTATCGGACTAGCGGGGGAAGATACGCAGTATTTT. This codes for CASSFIGLAGEDTQYF.

The chain has TRBV9 and TRBJ1-2; TRBD1 aligns across 7 bases. The ends lost 0 bases at V and 8 bases at J; junction bases unmatched: 10. The CDR3 runs 15 residues. CDR1 and CDR2 (germline): SGDLS, YYNGEE. The CDR3 here is CASSVEAGGLRGYTF. In DNA, the CDR3 is TGTGCCAGCAGCGTAGAGGCAGGGGGATTACGGGGCTACACCTTC.

The chain combines TRBV10-2 with TRBJ1-5; a weak D match, TRBD1 (5 bases). Germline CDR1 and CDR2: WSHSY and SAAADI. Trimming cost V 3 bases and J 7 bases, with 13 bases left between them. There are 14 residues in the CDR3. The CDR3 region is CASSENGGRQPQHF. CDR3 coding DNA: TGCGCCAGCAGTGAAAACGGGGGACGGCAGCCCCAGCATTTT.

V and J are TRBV18 and TRBJ1-1, with 12 nucleotides matching TRBD1. CDR3 size: 18 residues. Losses at the gene ends were 2 bases for V and 3 bases for J; bases not matched to a gene: 10. The germline CDR1 and CDR2 sequences are KGHSH and LQKENI. CDR3 in DNA: TGTGCCAGCTCACCAAAACTCCGGGACAGGGGGCAGTACACTGAAGCTTTCTTT. Encoded protein: CASSPKLRDRGQYTEAFF.

The chain carries TRBV5-6 and TRBJ1-1; D is perhaps TRBD1 (5 bases). This CDR3 is 14 amino acids long. The V gene's germline CDR1 is SGHDT and CDR2 YYEEEE. V lost 0 bases and J 3 bases, leaving 9 bases between the germline ends. In nucleotides, the CDR3 is TGTGCCAGCAGCTTGGGAGGAGGGGACACTGAAGCTTTCTTT. Amino acids: CASSLGGGDTEAFF. The complete variable domain, with remaining parts taken from reference TRBV5-6 and TRBJ1-1, reads DAGVTQSPTHLIKTRGQQVTLRCSPKSGHDTVSWYQQALGQGPQFIFQYYEEEERQRGNFPDRFSGHQFPNYSSELNVNALLLGDSALYLCASSLGGGDTEAFFGQGTRLTVV.

Only a few counts were recorded for this clone. This chain connects TRBV4-2 to TRBJ1-1; D gene ambiguous. CDR3 length: 16 amino acids. The germline V gene encodes CDR1 LGHNA and CDR2 YNFKEQ. Trimming removed 1 base from V and 1 base from J, with 13 bases in between. In DNA form, the CDR3 reads TGTGCCAGCAGCCAAGGAGTCCCCCCCAAGAACACTGAAGCTTTCTTT. Translation gives CASSQGVPPKNTEAFF.

CDR3 sequence: CASSPSSSSYEQYF. CDR3 DNA sequence: TGCGCCAGCAGCCCCTCATCTAGCTCCTACGAGCAGTACTTC. This chain joins TRBV5-1 and TRBJ2-7, with D uncertain. V was cut by 4 bases and J by 0 bases, with 11 bases left in between. The CDR3 is 14 amino acids. CDR1 and CDR2 from the germline V gene are SGHRS and YFSETQ.

The chain recombines TRBV7-2 with TRBJ2-5; D is uncertain. The CDR3 length is 14 residues. The ends were cut back, 6 bases at V and 1 base at J, with 12 bases in the middle. Per the germline V gene, CDR1 is SGHTA and CDR2 is FQGNSA. For the CDR3, the DNA is TGTGCCAGCAGAAAAAGTGGCATCCAAGAGACCCAGTACTTC. It codes for CASRKSGIQETQYF.

The CDR3 loop is CASNPGQGAEGYTF. Here the CDR3 DNA reads TGTGCCAGCAATCCGGGACAGGGGGCGGAGGGCTACACCTTC. The chain carries TRBV2 and TRBJ1-2; 12 bases match TRBD1. Germline CDR1 SNHLY, CDR2 FYNNEI. The CDR3 is 14 amino acids. V lost 7 bases, J lost 8 bases, and 8 bases stayed unmatched.

The rearrangement links TRBV19 to TRBJ1-5; TRBD1 aligns across 7 bases. The CDR3 consists of 15 residues. The J segment lost 3 bases and the V segment lost 8 bases, leaving 10 bases of the junction unmatched. Germline V gene lookup returns CDR1 LNHDA and CDR2 SQIVND (reference sequence). In nucleotides, the CDR3 is TGTGCCAGTTTGCCCGGGACAGCTTCCAATCAGCCCCAGCATTTT. Translating gives CASLPGTASNQPQHF.

This chain joins TRBV7-9 and TRBJ1-4; TRBD1 might be the D (6 bases). Per the germline V gene, CDR1 is SEHNR and CDR2 is FQNEAQ (reference sequence). The CDR3 loop spans 16 amino acids. V was clipped by 6 bases and J by 3 bases, with 17 bases between them. The CDR3 nucleotides read TGTGCCAGCAGTCTAGGCCCGGGGGGCCCTAATGAAAAACTGTTTTTT. Protein product: CASSLGPGGPNEKLFF.

The chain uses TRBV6-2 or TRBV6-3 and TRBJ2-5, with a possible D match to TRBD2 (6 bases). The CDR3 extends over 15 amino acids. Trimming pared 1 base from V and 2 bases from J, leaving 11 bases between. From germline, CDR1 is MNHEY and CDR2 SVGEGT. Written as DNA, the CDR3 is TGTGCCAGCAGTTACTTGGGGGGACCACAAGAGACCCAGTACTTC. This codes for CASSYLGGPQETQYF.